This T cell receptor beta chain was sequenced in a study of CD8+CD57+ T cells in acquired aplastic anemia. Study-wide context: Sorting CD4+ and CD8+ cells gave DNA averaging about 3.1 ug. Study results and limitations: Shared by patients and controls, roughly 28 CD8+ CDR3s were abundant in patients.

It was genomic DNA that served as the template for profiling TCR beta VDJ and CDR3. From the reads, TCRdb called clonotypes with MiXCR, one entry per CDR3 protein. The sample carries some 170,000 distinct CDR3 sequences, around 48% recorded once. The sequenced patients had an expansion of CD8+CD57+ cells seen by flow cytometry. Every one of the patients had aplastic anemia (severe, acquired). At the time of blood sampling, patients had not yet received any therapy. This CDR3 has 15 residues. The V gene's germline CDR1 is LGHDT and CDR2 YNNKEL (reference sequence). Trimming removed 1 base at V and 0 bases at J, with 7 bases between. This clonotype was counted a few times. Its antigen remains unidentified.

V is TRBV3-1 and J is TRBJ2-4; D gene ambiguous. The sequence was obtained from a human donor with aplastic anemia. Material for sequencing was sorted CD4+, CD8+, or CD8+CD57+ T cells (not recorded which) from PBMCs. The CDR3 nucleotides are TGTGCCAGCAGCCAAGCTGGCCTAGCCAAAAACATTCAGTACTTC. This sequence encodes CASSQAGLAKNIQYF.